The sequence of this TCR beta chain was determined in a study of blood T cell repertoires in COVID-19. Study overall: Sources were T cells, B-cell-depleted T cells, or PBMCs; the material itself was cDNA or gDNA.

Germline-derived CDR1 and CDR2 are MGHRA and YSYEKL. The CDR3 sequence is 19 residues long. V shed 1 base and J 3 bases; nucleotides not matched to a gene: 14. Sequenced by immunoSEQ multiplex PCR; TCRdb stores in-frame clones only, minus some. Seen here are roughly 230,000 clones, nearly 90% observed once, and the top ten hold around 2.3%. The chain recombines TRBV4-1 with TRBJ2-3, with 9 nucleotides matching TRBD1. This receptor was identified in a woman aged 55-75 years with COVID-19, enrolled during active disease. The sequenced material came from peripheral blood. The CDR3 sequence is CASSQALGSGTGWTDTQYF. In DNA, the CDR3 is TGCGCCAGCAGCCAAGCCCTAGGGTCCGGGACAGGGTGGACAGATACGCAGTATTTT.